This T cell receptor beta chain was observed in a study of shared clonotypes between healthy human individuals. Study overall: Donors, aged 18 to 49, were a couple of women and a few men.

The length of the CDR3 is 11 residues. Germline CDR1 GTSNPN, CDR2 SVGIG (reference sequence). V dropped 8 bases and J dropped 10 bases, with 17 bases sitting between them. Replicate PCRs run on sorted subsets employed 200 to 250 ng DNA, roughly 30,000 T cell genomes. Sequencing used immunoSEQ multiplex PCR; TCRdb keeps in-frame clones, though not all of them. This table holds about 1.1 million clones, 78% found once. Sample: memory CD4+ T cells from PBMCs. The subset denotes: CD45RA-negative fraction. The gene calls are TRBV30 and TRBJ1-1, with D perhaps TRBD1 (6 bases). The receptor was isolated from a man younger than 35 in good health. Some clones in this sample may be carry-over from other donors' samples. CDR3 DNA: TGTGCCCGCACCGTCTGGGGGCGAGCTTTCTTT. Amino acids: CARTVWGRAFF.